The 19 T cell receptor beta chains presented below share a single source sample, sequenced in a study of beta chain features in type 1 diabetes. Expressed TCRB transcripts got sequenced, as all isolated RNA was reverse transcribed. Assay used: immunoSEQ multiplex PCR; TCRdb lists only in-frame clones, some missing. The table lists under 300,000 clones, 8% of them singletons, with roughly 1% in the top ten. The sample taken for sequencing was central memory CD4+ T cells from blood. The source of these receptors is a woman between 18 and 30 years old in good health.

This clone was seen a handful of times. The rearrangement uses TRBV5-4 and TRBJ2-5; 8 positions match TRBD2. The trim removed 4 bases at V and 5 bases at J, leaving 13 bases unmatched. Germline values: CDR1 SGHNT, CDR2 YYREEE (reference sequence). There are 16 residues in the CDR3. The CDR3 region is CASSPRRAGGGETQYF. DNA for the CDR3: TGTGCCAGCAGCCCCCGGCGTGCGGGGGGCGGGGAGACCCAGTACTTC. The variable domain in full, completed from reference TRBV5-4 and TRBJ2-5, reads ETGVTQSPTHLIKTRGQQVTLRCSSQSGHNTVSWYQQALGQGPQFIFQYYREEENGRGNFPPRFSGLQFPNYSSELNVNALELDDSALYLCASSPRRAGGGETQYFGPGTRLLVL.

As for this clone: The identical CDR3 is also encoded by other nucleotide sequences in the sample. This chain uses TRBV18 with TRBJ2-3; D uncertain. The CDR3 loop spans 12 amino acids. The germline V gene encodes CDR1 KGHSH and CDR2 LQKENI. Trimming pared 2 bases from V and 2 bases from J, leaving 2 bases between. CDR3 DNA: TGTGCCAGCTCACCAATCACAGATACGCAGTATTTT. Protein sequence: CASSPITDTQYF.

This rearrangement joins TRBV28 to TRBJ2-5; tentative D call: TRBD1 (6 bases). CDR3 length: 12 amino acids. Germline V lookup: CDR1 MDHEN, CDR2 SYDVKM. Trimming pared 10 bases from V and 5 bases from J, leaving 14 bases between. Written as DNA, the CDR3 is TGTGCCACCCAACAGGGTGAGGAGACCCAGTACTTC. Residues: CATQQGEETQYF. Complete variable domain (other parts from reference TRBV28 and TRBJ2-5): DVKVTQSSRYLVKRTGEKVFLECVQDMDHENMFWYRQDPGLGLRLIYFSYDVKMKEKGDIPEGYSVSREKKERFSLILESASTNQTSMYLCATQQGEETQYFGPGTRLLVL.

This clone showed up many times. The chain recombines TRBV30 with TRBJ2-7; TRBD2 agrees at 7 bases. Germline V gene lookup returns CDR1 GTSNPN and CDR2 SVGIG (reference sequence). The CDR3 runs to 13 residues. V was clipped by 4 bases and J by 6 bases; unmatched bases: 9. The CDR3 spells CAWTGGSRGEQYF. CDR3 DNA: TGTGCCTGGACGGGGGGTAGCCGTGGCGAGCAGTACTTC.

The chain carries TRBV30 and TRBJ1-2, with D perhaps matching TRBD1 (5 bases). Trimming left V 0 bases short and J 4 bases short, with 18 bases between. This CDR3 has 16 amino acids. Germline CDR1 GTSNPN, CDR2 SVGIG (reference sequence). The DNA for the CDR3 is TGTGCCTGGAGTGTTGGGGGGAGGACACGGGTCTATGGCTACACCTTC. Translation gives CAWSVGGRTRVYGYTF.

This clone was found a few times. The sample carries other DNA sequences with the same CDR3. The chain uses TRBV30 and TRBJ2-5, with 10 nucleotides matching TRBD2. V dropped 4 bases and J dropped 4; count of bases not matched to a gene: 9. Germline V lookup: CDR1 GTSNPN, CDR2 SVGIG (reference sequence). The CDR3 loop spans 15 amino acids. CDR3 sequence: CAWTPGLAAGETQYF. The CDR3 DNA reads as TGTGCCTGGACCCCAGGACTAGCGGCGGGAGAGACCCAGTACTTC.

This clone was picked up a small number of times. The J gene is TRBJ1-6, the V gene TRBV5-6; D not certain. Trimming removed 0 bases from V and 6 bases from J, with 7 bases in between. CDR1 and CDR2 from the germline V gene are SGHDT and YYEEEE. This CDR3 region has 14 residues. The CDR3 protein is CASSLVQINSPLHF. The CDR3 region has the DNA TGTGCCAGCAGCTTGGTACAGATTAATTCACCCCTCCACTTT. Full variable domain (remainder filled in from reference TRBV5-6 and TRBJ1-6): DAGVTQSPTHLIKTRGQQVTLRCSPKSGHDTVSWYQQALGQGPQFIFQYYEEEERQRGNFPDRFSGHQFPNYSSELNVNALLLGDSALYLCASSLVQINSPLHFGNGTRLTVT.

This clone was found a few times. The rearrangement joins TRBV4-2 to TRBJ2-1; 7 bases are shared with TRBD2. This CDR3 contains 16 residues. Germline CDR1 reads LGHNA; CDR2 reads YNFKEQ. V lost 0 bases to trimming and J lost 2 bases; unmatched junction nucleotides: 4. The CDR3 sequence is CASSQEPSGAYNEQFF. In DNA, the CDR3 is TGTGCCAGCAGCCAAGAGCCTAGCGGAGCCTACAATGAGCAGTTCTTC.

This clone occurred many times. This chain uses TRBV2 with TRBJ2-2; no clear D gene. The V end lost 4 bases, the J end lost 10 bases, and 10 bases lay between the germline ends. Per germline, CDR1 SNHLY and CDR2 FYNNEI. This CDR3 comprises 12 residues. CDR3 loop: CASSGDWEELFF. In DNA, the CDR3 is TGTGCCAGCAGTGGAGACTGGGAGGAGCTGTTTTTT.

This clone showed up just a few times. The gene calls are TRBV18 and TRBJ1-1, with a possible D match to TRBD1 (5 bases). Germline lookup yields CDR1 KGHSH and CDR2 LQKENI. This CDR3 has 17 amino acids. V was clipped by 4 bases and J by 0 bases, with 18 bases between them. The CDR3 protein is CASSQPRVSTLNTEAFF. The CDR3 bases are TGTGCCAGCTCACAGCCCAGGGTATCAACTCTGAACACTGAAGCTTTCTTT.

The chain joins TRBV7-9 to TRBJ2-2, with 11 bases fitting TRBD2. CDR3 length: 14 residues. From germline, CDR1 is SEHNR and CDR2 FQNEAQ (reference sequence). After removal of 6 bases from V and 7 bases from J, the junction contained 4 bases not matched to a gene. CDR3 amino acids: CASRGLAALGELFF. As DNA, the CDR3 is TGTGCCAGCAGGGGACTAGCGGCCCTCGGGGAGCTGTTTTTT. Using reference TRBV7-9 and TRBJ2-2 for the parts outside the CDR3, the full variable domain is DTGVSQNPRHKITKRGQNVTFRCDPISEHNRLYWYRQTLGQGPEFLTYFQNEAQLEKSRLLSDRFSAERPKGSFSTLEIQRTEQGDSAMYLCASRGLAALGELFFGEGSRLTVL.

In this sample, this clone turned up a few times. This chain joins TRBV15 and TRBJ2-2, with a tentative D call TRBD1 (5 bases). Trimming took 8 bases from V and 3 from J, leaving 16 bases between them. The CDR3 is made up of 15 amino acids. CDR1 is LNHNV, CDR2 YYDKDF, per germline (reference sequence). The CDR3 loop reads CATGRGIGDTGELFF. CDR3 nucleotides: TGTGCCACCGGGCGTGGAATAGGGGACACCGGGGAGCTGTTTTTT.

This sequence joins TRBV5-6 and TRBJ2-7, with D perhaps matching TRBD2 (5 bases). Looked up from germline, CDR1 is SGHDT and CDR2 is YYEEEE. CDR3 length equals 16 residues. The V end was cut by 0 bases, the J end by 1 base, with 14 bases between. The CDR3 reads CASSLGAGGVSYEQYF. The CDR3 DNA is TGTGCCAGCAGCTTGGGTGCCGGAGGAGTATCCTACGAGCAGTACTTC.

The V and J genes are TRBV7-2 and TRBJ1-3, with a tentative D call TRBD1 (5 bases). This CDR3 is built from 13 residues. V was shortened by 3 bases and J by 7 bases, with 10 bases between the two germline ends. Germline V gene data show CDR1 as SGHTA and CDR2 as FQGNSA. The CDR3 DNA reads TGTGCCAGCAGCTTCCTCAGGGACAACACCATATATTTT. It encodes CASSFLRDNTIYF.

This clone was found a few times. The chain combines TRBV6-5 with TRBJ1-2; 12 nucleotides agree with TRBD1. The CDR3 has 15 residues. CDR1 is MNHEY, CDR2 SVGAGI, per germline. J lost 7 bases, V lost 5 bases, and 8 bases had no gene match. CDR3 DNA sequence: TGTGCCAGCAGTACATCCGGGACAGGGGGCGTTGGCTACACCTTC. As protein: CASSTSGTGGVGYTF.

The rearrangement uses TRBV7-3 and TRBJ2-3; 7 bases align to TRBD1. The junction had 2 bases not matched to a gene; V was cut back by 0 bases and J by 5 bases. This CDR3 is built from 14 residues. Germline CDR1 SGHTA, CDR2 FQGTGA. CDR3 nucleotide sequence: TGTGCCAGCAGCTTAACGCGACAGGGAGATACGCAGTATTTT. It encodes CASSLTRQGDTQYF.

In DNA form, the CDR3 reads TGTGCCAGCAGTTACGGGGATTCGGCCACTGAAGCTTTCTTT. It encodes CASSYGDSATEAFF. The chain employs TRBV6-6 and TRBJ1-1; no clear D gene. CDR1 MNHNY and CDR2 SVGAGI come from the germline V gene (reference sequence). The CDR3 sequence is 14 residues long. V dropped 2 bases and J dropped 4 bases, with 11 bases sitting between them.

J is TRBJ2-3 and V is TRBV6-1, with TRBD2 as a possible D gene (6 bases). The CDR3 covers 12 residues. V lost 8 bases and J lost 3, with 9 bases in between. Germline assignment: CDR1 MNHNS and CDR2 SASEGT. The CDR3 DNA sequence: TGTGCCAGCCTCGGAGGGACAGATACGCAGTATTTT. Protein sequence: CASLGGTDTQYF.

There are a few counts of this clone. This chain links TRBV14 with TRBJ1-2; tentative D call: TRBD1 (5 bases). The CDR3 is 14 amino acids. Trimming took 4 bases from V and 4 from J, leaving 13 bases between them. Germline V gene sequence: CDR1 SGHDN, CDR2 FVKESK. The DNA of the CDR3 is TGTGCCAGCAGCCCGGGCACAGGCGCCTATGGCTACACCTTC. Encoded protein: CASSPGTGAYGYTF.